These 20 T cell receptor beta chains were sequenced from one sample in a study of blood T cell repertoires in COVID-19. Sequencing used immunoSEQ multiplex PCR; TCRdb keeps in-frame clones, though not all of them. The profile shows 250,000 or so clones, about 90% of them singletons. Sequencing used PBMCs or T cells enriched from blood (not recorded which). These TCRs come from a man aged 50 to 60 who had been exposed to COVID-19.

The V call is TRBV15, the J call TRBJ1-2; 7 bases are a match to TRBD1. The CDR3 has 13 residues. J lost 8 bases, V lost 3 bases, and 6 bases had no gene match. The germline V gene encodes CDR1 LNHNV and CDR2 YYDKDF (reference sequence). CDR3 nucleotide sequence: TGTGCCACCAGCAGGGGGACAGTTGGGGGCTACACCTTC. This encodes CATSRGTVGGYTF.

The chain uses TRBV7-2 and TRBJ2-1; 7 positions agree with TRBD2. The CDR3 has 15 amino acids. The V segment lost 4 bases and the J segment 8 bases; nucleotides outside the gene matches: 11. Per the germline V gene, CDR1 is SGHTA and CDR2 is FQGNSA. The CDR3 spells CASSSRTGGEYEQFF. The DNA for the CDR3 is TGTGCCAGCAGCTCCCGAACGGGAGGAGAATATGAGCAGTTCTTC. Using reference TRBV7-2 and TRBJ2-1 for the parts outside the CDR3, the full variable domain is GAGVSQSPSNKVTEKGKDVELRCDPISGHTALYWYRQSLGQGLEFLIYFQGNSAPDKSGLPSDRFSAERTGGSVSTLTIQRTQQEDSAVYLCASSSRTGGEYEQFFGPGTRLTVL.

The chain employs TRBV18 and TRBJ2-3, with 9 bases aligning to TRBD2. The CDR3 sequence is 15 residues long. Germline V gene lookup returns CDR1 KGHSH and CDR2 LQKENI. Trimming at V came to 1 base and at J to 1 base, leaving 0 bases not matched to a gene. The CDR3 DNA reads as TGTGCCAGCTCACCACGACTAGCGGGCACAGATACGCAGTATTTT. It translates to CASSPRLAGTDTQYF.

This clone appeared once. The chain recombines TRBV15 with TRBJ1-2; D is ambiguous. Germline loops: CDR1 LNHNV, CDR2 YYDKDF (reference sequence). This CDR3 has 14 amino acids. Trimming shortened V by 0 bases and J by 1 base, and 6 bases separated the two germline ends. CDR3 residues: CATSRDYSNYGYTF. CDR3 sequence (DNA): TGTGCCACCAGCAGAGATTACAGTAACTATGGCTACACCTTC.

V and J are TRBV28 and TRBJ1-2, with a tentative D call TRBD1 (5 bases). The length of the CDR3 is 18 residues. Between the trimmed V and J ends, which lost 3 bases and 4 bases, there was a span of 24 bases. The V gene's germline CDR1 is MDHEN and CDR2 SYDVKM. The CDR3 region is CASSFPTRNQGRLYGYTF. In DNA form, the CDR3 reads TGTGCCAGCAGTTTCCCCACCAGAAACCAGGGAAGGCTCTATGGCTACACCTTC.

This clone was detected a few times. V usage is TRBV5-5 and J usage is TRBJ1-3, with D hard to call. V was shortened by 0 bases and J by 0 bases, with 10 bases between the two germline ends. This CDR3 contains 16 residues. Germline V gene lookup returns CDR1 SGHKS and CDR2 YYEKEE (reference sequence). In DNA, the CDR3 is TGTGCCAGCAGCTTGGGCCCGGGGAACTCTGGAAACACCATATATTTT. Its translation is CASSLGPGNSGNTIYF. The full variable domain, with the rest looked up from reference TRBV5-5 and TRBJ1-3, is DAGVTQSPTHLIKTRGQQVTLRCSPISGHKSVSWYQQVLGQGPQFIFQYYEKEERGRGNFPDRFSARQFPNYSSELNVNALLLGDSALYLCASSLGPGNSGNTIYFGEGSWLTVV.

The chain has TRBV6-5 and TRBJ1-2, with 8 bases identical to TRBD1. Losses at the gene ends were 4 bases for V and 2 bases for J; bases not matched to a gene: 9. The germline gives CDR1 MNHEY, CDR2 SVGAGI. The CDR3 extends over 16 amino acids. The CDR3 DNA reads TGTGCCAGCAGTTCGATTCGGGCAGGGGGCAACTATGGCTACACCTTC. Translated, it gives CASSSIRAGGNYGYTF.

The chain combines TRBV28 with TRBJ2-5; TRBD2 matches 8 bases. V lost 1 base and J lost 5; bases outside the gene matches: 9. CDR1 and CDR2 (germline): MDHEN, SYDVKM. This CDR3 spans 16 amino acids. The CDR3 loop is CASSLFMERGSETQYF. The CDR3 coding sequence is TGTGCCAGCAGTTTATTTATGGAGCGGGGGTCTGAGACCCAGTACTTC. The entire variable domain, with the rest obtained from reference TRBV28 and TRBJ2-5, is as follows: DVKVTQSSRYLVKRTGEKVFLECVQDMDHENMFWYRQDPGLGLRLIYFSYDVKMKEKGDIPEGYSVSREKKERFSLILESASTNQTSMYLCASSLFMERGSETQYFGPGTRLLVL.

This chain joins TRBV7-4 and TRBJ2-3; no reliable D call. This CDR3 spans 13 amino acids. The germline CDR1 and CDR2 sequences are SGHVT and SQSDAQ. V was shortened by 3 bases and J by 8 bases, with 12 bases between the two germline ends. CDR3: CASSFPKPGTQYF. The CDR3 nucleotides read TGTGCCAGCAGCTTCCCCAAGCCGGGTACGCAGTATTTT.

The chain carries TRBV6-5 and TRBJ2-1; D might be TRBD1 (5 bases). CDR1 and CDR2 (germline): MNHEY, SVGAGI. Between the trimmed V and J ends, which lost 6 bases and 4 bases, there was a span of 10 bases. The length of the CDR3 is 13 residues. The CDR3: CASRWTRYNEQFF. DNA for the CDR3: TGTGCCAGCAGATGGACACGGTACAATGAGCAGTTCTTC.

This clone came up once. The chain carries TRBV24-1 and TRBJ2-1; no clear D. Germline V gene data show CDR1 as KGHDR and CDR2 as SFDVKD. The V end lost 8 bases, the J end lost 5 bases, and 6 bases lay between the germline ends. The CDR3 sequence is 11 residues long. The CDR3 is CATKRDNEQFF. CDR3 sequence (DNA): TGTGCCACCAAACGGGACAATGAGCAGTTCTTC.

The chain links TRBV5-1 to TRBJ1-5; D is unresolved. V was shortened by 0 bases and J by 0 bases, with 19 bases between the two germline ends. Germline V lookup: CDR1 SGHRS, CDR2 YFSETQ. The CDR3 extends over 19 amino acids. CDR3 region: CASSLEPGAFRNSNQPQHF. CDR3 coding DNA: TGCGCCAGCAGCTTGGAGCCGGGTGCTTTTCGGAATAGCAATCAGCCCCAGCATTTT.

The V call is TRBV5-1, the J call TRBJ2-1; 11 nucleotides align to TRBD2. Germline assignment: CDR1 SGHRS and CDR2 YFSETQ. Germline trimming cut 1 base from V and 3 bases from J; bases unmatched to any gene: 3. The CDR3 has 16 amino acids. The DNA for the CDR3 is TGCGCCAGCAGCTTGTCTCTAGCGGGAGGCTACAATGAGCAGTTCTTC. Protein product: CASSLSLAGGYNEQFF.

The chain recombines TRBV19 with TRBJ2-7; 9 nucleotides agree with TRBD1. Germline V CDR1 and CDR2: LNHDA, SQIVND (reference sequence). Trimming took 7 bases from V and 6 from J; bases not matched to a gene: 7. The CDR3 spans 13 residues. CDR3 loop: CASNPGQGGEQYF. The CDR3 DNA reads TGTGCCAGTAACCCGGGACAGGGCGGCGAGCAGTACTTC. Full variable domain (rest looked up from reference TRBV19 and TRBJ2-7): DGGITQSPKYLFRKEGQNVTLSCEQNLNHDAMYWYRQDPGQGLRLIYYSQIVNDFQKGDIAEGYSVSREKKESFPLTVTSAQKNPTAFYLCASNPGQGGEQYFGPGTRLTVT.

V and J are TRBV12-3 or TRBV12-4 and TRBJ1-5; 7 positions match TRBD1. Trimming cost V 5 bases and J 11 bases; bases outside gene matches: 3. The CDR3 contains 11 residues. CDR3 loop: CASSGGTAQHF. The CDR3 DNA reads TGTGCCAGCAGTGGAGGGACAGCCCAGCATTTT.

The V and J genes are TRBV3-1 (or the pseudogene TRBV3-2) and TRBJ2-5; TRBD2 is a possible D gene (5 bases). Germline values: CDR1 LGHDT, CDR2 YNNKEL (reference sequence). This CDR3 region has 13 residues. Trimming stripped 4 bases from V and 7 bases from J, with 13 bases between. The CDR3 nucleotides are TGTGCCAGCAGCCTTGGACTGAAAGGGACCCAGTACTTC. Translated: CASSLGLKGTQYF.

The CDR3 DNA reads TGTGCCAGCATTTCCGGGACTAGCGGCTACGAGCAGTACTTC. It translates to CASISGTSGYEQYF. The chain joins TRBV2 to TRBJ2-7; 11 positions match TRBD2. The CDR3 spans 14 residues. Germline V gene data show CDR1 as SNHLY and CDR2 as FYNNEI. With 7 bases clipped from V and 3 bases from J, the junction kept 5 bases outside the gene matches.

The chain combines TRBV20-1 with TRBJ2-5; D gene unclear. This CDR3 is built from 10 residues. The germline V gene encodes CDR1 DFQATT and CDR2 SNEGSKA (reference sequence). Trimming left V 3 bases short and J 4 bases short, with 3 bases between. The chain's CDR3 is CSASGETQYF. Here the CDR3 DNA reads TGCAGTGCTAGCGGAGAGACCCAGTACTTC.

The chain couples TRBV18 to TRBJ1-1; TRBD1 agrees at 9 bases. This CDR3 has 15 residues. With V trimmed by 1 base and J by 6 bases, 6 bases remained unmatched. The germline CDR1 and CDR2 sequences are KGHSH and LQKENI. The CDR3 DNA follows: TGTGCCAGCTCACCACGAGACCGGGACAGGGCTGAAGCTTTCTTT. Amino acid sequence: CASSPRDRDRAEAFF.

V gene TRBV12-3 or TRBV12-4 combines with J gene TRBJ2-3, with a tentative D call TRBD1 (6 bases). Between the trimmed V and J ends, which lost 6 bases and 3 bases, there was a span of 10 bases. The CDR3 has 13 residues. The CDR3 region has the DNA TGTGCCAGCAGAGGGGGTAGAACAGATACGCAGTATTTT. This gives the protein CASRGGRTDTQYF.